These T cell receptor beta chains were read from a single sample in a study of cytomegalovirus exposure and HLA in healthy donors. TCRdb's copy holds only in-frame clones and misses some; the assay was immunoSEQ multiplex PCR. Among under 150,000 clones, roughly 81% were seen once, and the ten largest hold around 1.4%. The sample comprised PBMCs. All receptors come from a woman between 25 and 40 years old in good health and CMV-seronegative. The CDR3 runs from the conserved cysteine through the conserved F or W. D genes are given only for firm matches. Expanded clones are given a class, and other clones once, few, many or no size at all.

V gene	J gene	CDR3 length	clone size	D gene	CDR3 DNA	CDR3 protein
TRBV2	TRBJ1-1	13	few	.	TGTGCCAGCAGTGAAGTAGCGAACACTGAAGCTTTCTTT	CASSEVANTEAFF
TRBV27	TRBJ2-1	16	.	.	TGTGCCAGCAGTTCCTGGCGGGAACCGTCCTACAATGAGCAGTTCTTC	CASSSWREPSYNEQFF
TRBV5-4	TRBJ2-7	13	.	.	TGTGCCAGCAGCTTTGACCTCGCGAGGGAGCAGTACTTC	CASSFDLAREQYF
TRBV27	TRBJ1-5	14	.	TRBD1	TGTGCCAGCACCCCGACAGGGGGTAATCAGCCCCAGCATTTT	CASTPTGGNQPQHF
TRBV18	TRBJ2-2	14	once	.	TGTGCCAGCTCACCGGACACGAACACCGGGGAGCTGTTTTTT	CASSPDTNTGELFF
TRBV19	TRBJ2-7	15	few	TRBD2	TGTGCCAGTAGGAGGACTAGCGGACCCTCCTACGAGCAGTACTTC	CASRRTSGPSYEQYF
TRBV5-6	TRBJ1-1	15	.	TRBD1	TGTGCCAGCAGCTTTGGACAGGTCCGATCGACTGAAGCTTTCTTT	CASSFGQVRSTEAFF
TRBV9	TRBJ1-3	13	.	.	TGTGCCAGCAGCCCTGGACAGGGAAACACCATATATTTT	CASSPGQGNTIYF
TRBV11-2	TRBJ1-2	13	.	.	TGTGCCAGCAGCTCCGCGAAGAACTATGGCTACACCTTC	CASSSAKNYGYTF
TRBV28	TRBJ1-2	13	.	TRBD1	TGTGCCAGCAGTTTAACAGGGGATGGAGGCTACACCTTC	CASSLTGDGGYTF
TRBV18	TRBJ2-7	18	few	TRBD2	TGTGCCAGCTCAATGGTCGGGACTAGCGGGGGATTATCCTACGAGCAGTACTTC	CASSMVGTSGGLSYEQYF
TRBV6-6	TRBJ1-1	16	.	.	TGTGCCAGCAGCCTAGGGATAGGGGGACAGAACACTGAAGCTTTCTTT	CASSLGIGGQNTEAFF
TRBV28	TRBJ1-2	13	.	.	TGTGCCAGCAAGGGTCAGGGATACTATGGCTACACCTTC	CASKGQGYYGYTF
TRBV6-5	TRBJ2-7	13	.	.	TGTGCCAGCAGTTACCAGGGGACCTACGAGCAGTACTTC	CASSYQGTYEQYF
TRBV18	TRBJ2-5	14	.	TRBD1	TGTGCCAGCTCATTCGGGACAGGCCAAGAGACCCAGTACTTC	CASSFGTGQETQYF
TRBV6-1	TRBJ1-1	14	.	.	TGTGCCAGCAAGGGGGATTCCAAGAACACTGAAGCTTTCTTT	CASKGDSKNTEAFF
TRBV2	TRBJ2-1	14	once	.	TGTGCCAGCAGTGAAGCGGCCGCCTACAATGAGCAGTTCTTC	CASSEAAAYNEQFF
TRBV2	TRBJ1-4	17	.	.	TGTGCCAGCAGTGGGACGGGGGGCGCTTGGTCTAATGAAAAACTGTTTTTT	CASSGTGGAWSNEKLFF
TRBV4-1	TRBJ2-7	14	.	.	TGCGCCAGCAGCCAAGATCCCTTAGGGAGAGAGCAGTACTTC	CASSQDPLGREQYF
TRBV2	TRBJ1-1	13	.	.	TGTGCCAGCGGACTTAAAAAGAACACTGAAGCTTTCTTT	CASGLKKNTEAFF
TRBV2	TRBJ2-6	13	.	.	TGTGCCAGCAGTGTTCTAGGGGCCAACGTCCTGACTTTC	CASSVLGANVLTF
TRBV18	TRBJ1-1	13	.	.	TGTGCCAGCCTGGGACACTTGAACACTGAAGCTTTCTTT	CASLGHLNTEAFF
TRBV5-6	TRBJ2-3	15	once	TRBD1	TGTGCCAGCAGCTTGGCCGAGGGGGCCGTCAATACGCAGTATTTT	CASSLAEGAVNTQYF
TRBV13	TRBJ1-1	15	.	.	TGTGCCAGCAGCCGCCGCGGGTCTTTGAACACTGAAGCTTTCTTT	CASSRRGSLNTEAFF
TRBV5-4	TRBJ1-6	13	.	.	TGTGCCAGCCGAGGCGCAGGGAATTCACCCCTCCACTTT	CASRGAGNSPLHF
TRBV15	TRBJ1-2	15	.	.	TGTGCCACCAGCAGAGATGGAGCAAAGGAAGGTGGCTACACCTTC	CATSRDGAKEGGYTF
TRBV6-4	TRBJ2-3	14	.	.	TGTGCCAGCAGTGAGCGGGGCTTTACAGATACGCAGTATTTT	CASSERGFTDTQYF
TRBV6-5	TRBJ1-3	13	few	.	TGTGCCAGCAGCTTGACATGGGGAAACACCATATATTTT	CASSLTWGNTIYF
TRBV5-4	TRBJ2-7	15	.	.	TGTGCCAGCAGCTCCCGAGGTAGATACTCCTACGAGCAGTACTTC	CASSSRGRYSYEQYF
TRBV2	TRBJ2-1	19	.	TRBD2	TGTGCCAGCCCCCCTGGAGGGACTAGCGGGGAGAGCTCCTACAATGAGCAGTTCTTC	CASPPGGTSGESSYNEQFF
TRBV5-1	TRBJ2-5	15	.	TRBD1	TGCGCCAGCAGCTGGACCGGGACAGGCCAAGAGACCCAGTACTTC	CASSWTGTGQETQYF
TRBV5-1	TRBJ2-2	14	.	.	TGCGCCAGCAGCTCGGGGGACGGCACCGGGGAGCTGTTTTTT	CASSSGDGTGELFF
TRBV7-8	TRBJ1-2	15	.	TRBD1	TGTGCCAGCAGCACAACAGGGGGCTCGGGGTATGGCTACACCTTC	CASSTTGGSGYGYTF
TRBV5-4	TRBJ2-2	19	.	TRBD2	TGTGCCAGCAGCCCTGGACTAGCGGGGGGCCATGGGTACACCGGGGAGCTGTTTTTT	CASSPGLAGGHGYTGELFF
TRBV6-5	TRBJ1-1	13	.	.	TGTGCCAGCTCGAGGGCTGAGAACACTGAAGCTTTCTTT	CASSRAENTEAFF
TRBV7-2	TRBJ1-1	18	.	.	TGTGCCAGCAGCTTAGGCCAGGAGACTCGGGAGATGAACACTGAAGCTTTCTTT	CASSLGQETREMNTEAFF
TRBV9	TRBJ2-1	17	.	TRBD2	TGTGCCAGCAGCGTCGCAGGGACTAGCGGGGGGTTGAATGAGCAGTTCTTC	CASSVAGTSGGLNEQFF
TRBV27	TRBJ2-1	16	.	TRBD2	TGTGCCAGCAGTTTACCTAGCGGGGGATCCTACAATGAGCAGTTCTTC	CASSLPSGGSYNEQFF
TRBV2	TRBJ1-2	12	.	.	TGTGCCAGCAGCCCAGGACTCTATGGCTACACCTTC	CASSPGLYGYTF
TRBV4-3	TRBJ2-3	18	.	TRBD2	TGCGCCAGCAGCCAAGCTTTCAGGCGGGGGGGGAGCACAGATACGCAGTATTTT	CASSQAFRRGGSTDTQYF